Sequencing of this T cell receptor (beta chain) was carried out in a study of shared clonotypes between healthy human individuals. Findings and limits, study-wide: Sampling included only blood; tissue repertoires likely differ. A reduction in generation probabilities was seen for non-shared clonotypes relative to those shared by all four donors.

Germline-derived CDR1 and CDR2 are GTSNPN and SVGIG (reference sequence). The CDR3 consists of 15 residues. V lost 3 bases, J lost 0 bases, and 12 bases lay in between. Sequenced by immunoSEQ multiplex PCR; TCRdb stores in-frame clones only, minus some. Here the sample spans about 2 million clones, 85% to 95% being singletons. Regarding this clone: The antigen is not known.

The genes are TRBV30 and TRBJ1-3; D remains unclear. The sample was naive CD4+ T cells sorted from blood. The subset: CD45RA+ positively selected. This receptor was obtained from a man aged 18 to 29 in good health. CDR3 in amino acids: CAWSADHHSGNTIYF. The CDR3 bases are TGTGCCTGGAGCGCAGACCATCACTCTGGAAACACCATATATTTT.